These 10 T cell receptor beta chains were all obtained from the same sample, sequenced in a study of blood T cells in healthy people across ages. A second PCR of roughly 7 to 11 cycles used a sample-barcoded 5' primer and a J-beta primer mix. TCRdb ran MiXCR on the 5' RACE reads and lists one entry per CDR3 protein. This sample carries over a million distinct CDR3 sequences, 35% to 45% of them seen once, and the ten largest clones take approximately 4%. Sequenced sample: blood. These receptors originate from a woman aged 18 to 35 in good health.

The V gene is TRBV5-6, the J gene TRBJ2-7; a possible D gene is TRBD1 (6 bases). There are 14 residues in the CDR3. CDR1 and CDR2 from the germline V gene are SGHDT and YYEEEE. Trimming stripped 4 bases from V and 2 bases from J, with 13 bases between. The CDR3 sequence: CASSRGQFPYEQYF. DNA of the CDR3: TGTGCCAGCAGCCGCGGACAGTTCCCCTACGAGCAGTACTTC.

Comments on this clonotype: Germline and junction disagree at one end, which may indicate a read error. J is TRBJ2-7 and V is TRBV4-1; D is ambiguous. This CDR3 is built from 16 residues. Germline lookup yields CDR1 MGHRA and CDR2 YSYEKL. CDR3: CARSQDGLTSSYEQYF. The CDR3, as DNA: TGCGCCAGAAGCCAAGATGGTTTGACGAGCTCCTACGAGCAGTACTTC.

The chain has TRBV6-5 and TRBJ1-5; D unclear. Germline V gene data show CDR1 as MNHEY and CDR2 as SVGAGI. This CDR3 is 15 amino acids long. Trimming left V 6 bases short and J 0 bases short, with 12 bases between. CDR3 in DNA: TGTGCCAGCAGGCCTTTCGGCTATAGCAATCAGCCCCAGCATTTT. The encoded protein is CASRPFGYSNQPQHF.

In regard to this clonotype: Given a much more abundant clone one base away, this may be a read error. The chain recombines TRBV7-8 with TRBJ2-5; a weak D match, TRBD1 (6 bases). The CDR3 has 14 amino acids. CDR1 SGHVS and CDR2 FQNEAQ come from the germline V gene. CDR3 bases: TGTGCCAGCATCTTAGGGGGTTCACAAGAGACCCAGTACTTC. Its protein product is CASILGGSQETQYF.

This clonotype has a handful of counts. This rearrangement joins TRBV20-1 to TRBJ1-2; no definite D call. CDR1 DFQATT and CDR2 SNEGSKA come from the germline V gene (reference sequence). The V end lost 2 bases, the J end lost 5 bases, and 9 bases lay between the germline ends. The CDR3 is made up of 12 amino acids. CDR3 sequence: CSARWTEYGYTF. In DNA form, the CDR3 reads TGCAGTGCTAGATGGACGGAGTATGGCTACACCTTC.

This clonotype has a single count. J is TRBJ2-5 and V is TRBV24-1; TRBD1 matches 7 bases. V trimming: 7 bases; J trimming: 7 bases; junction bases outside the gene matches: 5. Germline values: CDR1 KGHDR, CDR2 SFDVKD. The CDR3 is 12 residues long. The CDR3 loop is CATRTGSGTQYF. The DNA for the CDR3 is TGTGCCACCAGGACAGGGTCGGGGACCCAGTACTTC.

This clonotype was detected only a few times. This chain uses TRBV12-3 or TRBV12-4 with TRBJ1-5, with no clear D. The V and J ends lost 6 bases and 4 bases respectively, with 13 bases between them. The CDR3 sequence is 14 residues long. In DNA, the CDR3 is TGTGCCAGCAGAGACGGACCTATTAATCAGCCCCAGCATTTT. Its protein is CASRDGPINQPQHF.

The V call is TRBV24-1, the J call TRBJ1-5; possibly TRBD1 for D (5 bases). The germline V gene encodes CDR1 KGHDR and CDR2 SFDVKD. CDR3 length equals 15 residues. The V and J ends lost 3 bases and 0 bases respectively, with 8 bases between them. The CDR3 region is CATSDDRYSNQPQHF. Written as DNA, the CDR3 is TGTGCCACCAGTGATGACAGATATAGCAATCAGCCCCAGCATTTT.

The rearrangement uses TRBV20-1 and TRBJ2-1; 11 bases map to TRBD2. The germline V gene encodes CDR1 DFQATT and CDR2 SNEGSKA (reference sequence). Germline trimming cut 8 bases from V and 10 bases from J; bases unmatched to any gene: 19. The CDR3 is 16 amino acids. The CDR3 nucleotides are TGCAGTTCCAAACCCCCGACTAGCGGGGTTCTAGGGGAGCAGTTCTTC. Protein product: CSSKPPTSGVLGEQFF.

This clonotype was seen many times. As DNA, the CDR3 is TGTGCCAGCAGTGGGGGACTGAGCTACGAGCAGTACTTC. Amino acid sequence: CASSGGLSYEQYF. The V and J genes are TRBV2 and TRBJ2-7, with a weak D call TRBD2 (6 bases). This CDR3 has 13 residues. The germline CDR1 and CDR2 sequences are SNHLY and FYNNEI. Between the trimmed V and J ends, which lost 4 bases and 3 bases, there was a span of 10 bases.